Listed below are T cell receptor beta chains from one sample, sequenced in a study of T cell repertoires in cytomegalovirus infection. For these TCRs, the target antigens are not known. TCRdb reanalysed the reads using MiXCR and keeps one entry per CDR3 protein. The table shows hundreds of thousands of distinct CDR3 sequences, with around 30% occurring only once. The source was cultured PBMCs, collected from culture after CMV antigen stimulation. The receptor source for this set is a human donor in good health (CMV status not recorded). Some clones in this sample may be carry-over from other donors' samples. The CDR3 runs from the conserved cysteine through the conserved F or W. Fields, in order: J gene, V gene, CDR3 protein.

TRBJ2-6 TRBV2 CASRGQGDYPAGANVLTF
TRBJ1-5 TRBV7-2 CASSLASGLGQPQHF
TRBJ1-1 TRBV4-1 CASSQERDSLIGAFF
TRBJ2-2 TRBV7-6 CASSLGGRGDTGELFF
TRBJ2-7 TRBV6-5 CASSYQGGLEQYF
TRBJ1-1 TRBV6-2/TRBV6-3 CASNTGTRERPEAFF
TRBJ2-3 TRBV5-5 CASSLASGHSTDTQYF
TRBJ1-6 TRBV4-1 CASSQGGHAPLHF
TRBJ1-2 TRBV12-3/TRBV12-4 CASSEQGAGGYTF
TRBJ1-2 TRBV7-6 CASSEQGNYGYTF
TRBJ1-4 TRBV28 CASNQEGNWEKLFF
TRBJ1-2 TRBV2 CASSVGTDRAHYGYTF
TRBJ2-7 TRBV7-2 CASSLLAGGPEQYF
TRBJ2-7 TRBV19 CASTTGVGEQYF
TRBJ1-5 TRBV5-1 CASSPRGGIQPQHF
TRBJ2-3 TRBV7-2 CASSLFLGGTDTQYF
TRBJ2-3 TRBV7-8 CASSPPAGSTDTQYF
TRBJ1-6 TRBV7-9 CASSPGQGIPSNSPLHF
TRBJ2-3 TRBV7-6 CASSRRASGRADTQYF
TRBJ2-7 TRBV4-3 CASSRLTGGYEQYF
TRBJ2-7 TRBV20-1 CSALSGVEQYF
TRBJ1-2 TRBV11-2 CASSSWGGGYTF
TRBJ2-3 TRBV5-6 CASSLVPGGVADTQYF
TRBJ2-2 TRBV12-3/TRBV12-4 CASSSDKVGELFF
TRBJ2-7 TRBV7-9 CASSLGTFSYEQYF
TRBJ2-2 TRBV27 CASRKQTGAAGELFF
TRBJ1-1 TRBV4-1 CASSQGWGPNTEAFF
TRBJ2-1 TRBV7-9 CASTELAGVWANNEQFF